The entry below describes one T cell receptor (beta chain). Its target is not known. The data belong to a study of OX40 agonist ivuxolimab in advanced cancers. Blood draws occurred at baseline, cycle 4 day 1, and cycle 7 day 1. Study-level results: By week 6 at 0.1 to 3.0 mg/kg, blood CD4+ and CD8+ T cells had expanded clonally. Among T cells, CD8+ cells averaged more expanded clones than CD4+ cells.

CDR3 length: 11 amino acids. Germline CDR1 reads SGHTS; CDR2 reads YDEGEE. Between the trimmed V and J ends, which lost 4 bases and 11 bases, there was a span of 10 bases. Data came from immunoSEQ multiplex PCR; TCRdb stores just in-frame clones and leaves some out. This sample has 95,000 or so clones, with roughly 94% found just once. The starting material was CD4+ or CD8+ T cells sorted from blood, obtained in a trial of the OX40 agonist ivuxolimab. The chain joins TRBV5-8 to TRBJ1-5; D gene uncertain. The receptor was derived from an adult with an advanced solid tumor such as melanoma, head and neck, liver or kidney cancer. This CDR3 reads CASSRYEAQHF. For the CDR3, the DNA is TGTGCCAGCAGCCGGTATGAGGCCCAGCATTTT.